This T cell receptor (beta chain) came from a study of blood T cell repertoires in COVID-19. At the level of the study: The United States, Italy and Spain supplied acute and convalescent COVID-19 samples. From T cells, B-cell-depleted T cells, or PBMCs came the material, which was cDNA or gDNA.

TCRdb's copy holds only in-frame clones and misses some; the assay was immunoSEQ multiplex PCR. The data hold some 340,000 clones, with approximately 89% observed a single time. Trimming cost V 7 bases and J 0 bases; bases outside gene matches: 12. The length of the CDR3 is 16 residues. Germline loops: CDR1 MDHEN, CDR2 SYDVKM. The source material was PBMCs or T cells enriched from blood (not recorded which). The chain couples TRBV28 to TRBJ2-7, with 7 bases fitting TRBD1. The sequence came from a woman in her thirties who had recovered from COVID-19. For the CDR3, the DNA is TGTGCCAGCAAATCTCGTCCGGGACAGCTCTCCTACGAGCAGTACTTC. Encoded protein: CASKSRPGQLSYEQYF.